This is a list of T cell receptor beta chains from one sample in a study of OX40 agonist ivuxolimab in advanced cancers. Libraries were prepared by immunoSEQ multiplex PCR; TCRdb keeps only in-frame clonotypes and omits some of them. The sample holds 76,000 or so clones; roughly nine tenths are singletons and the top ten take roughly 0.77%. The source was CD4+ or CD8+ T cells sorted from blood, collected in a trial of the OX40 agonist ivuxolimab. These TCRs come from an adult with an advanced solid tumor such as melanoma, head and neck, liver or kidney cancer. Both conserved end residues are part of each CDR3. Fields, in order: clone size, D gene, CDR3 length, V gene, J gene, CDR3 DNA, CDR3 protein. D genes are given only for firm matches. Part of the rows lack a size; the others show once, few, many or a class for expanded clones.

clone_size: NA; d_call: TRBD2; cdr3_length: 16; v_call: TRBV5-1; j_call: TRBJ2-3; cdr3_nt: TGCGCCAGCAGCTTGTATGGTAGCGGGGGGACAGATACGCAGTATTTT; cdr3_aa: CASSLYGSGGTDTQYF
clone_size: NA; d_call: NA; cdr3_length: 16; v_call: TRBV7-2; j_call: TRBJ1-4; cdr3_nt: TGTGCCAGCAGCTTAGGGGGGGCAGCTCTTGGTGAAAAACTGTTTTTT; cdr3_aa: CASSLGGAALGEKLFF
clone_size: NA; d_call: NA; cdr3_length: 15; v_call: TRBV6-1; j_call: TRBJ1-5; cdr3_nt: TGTGCCAGCAGTGAAGTAGGGGGGCGAGGTCAGCCCCAGCATTTT; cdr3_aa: CASSEVGGRGQPQHF
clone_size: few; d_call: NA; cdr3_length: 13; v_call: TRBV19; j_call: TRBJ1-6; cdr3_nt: TGTGCCAGTAGTATGGGGGGTGCTTCACCCCTCCACTTT; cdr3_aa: CASSMGGASPLHF
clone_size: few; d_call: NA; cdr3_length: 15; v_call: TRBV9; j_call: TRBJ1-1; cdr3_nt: TGTGCCAGCAGTGCCCCCTTCAGGGAGAACACTGAAGCTTTCTTT; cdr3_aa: CASSAPFRENTEAFF
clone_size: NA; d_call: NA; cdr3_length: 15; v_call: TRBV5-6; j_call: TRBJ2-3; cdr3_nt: TGTGCCAGCAGCGGGGGCAGGGATTACACAGATACGCAGTATTTT; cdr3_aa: CASSGGRDYTDTQYF
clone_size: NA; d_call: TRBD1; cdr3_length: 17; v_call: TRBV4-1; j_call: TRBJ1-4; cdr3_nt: TGCGCCAGCAGCCAAGGTGGTGTGGACAGGGGCGGTGAAAAACTGTTTTTT; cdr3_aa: CASSQGGVDRGGEKLFF
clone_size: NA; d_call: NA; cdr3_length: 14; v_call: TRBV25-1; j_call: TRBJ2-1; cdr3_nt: TGTGCCAGCAGTGAATATGGGGGTCCCCATGAGCAGTTCTTC; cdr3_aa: CASSEYGGPHEQFF
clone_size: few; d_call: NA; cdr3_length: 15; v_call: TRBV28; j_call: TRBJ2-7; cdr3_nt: TGTGCCAGCACCCCTGCTGGGTTTACCTCCTACGAGCAGTACTTC; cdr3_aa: CASTPAGFTSYEQYF
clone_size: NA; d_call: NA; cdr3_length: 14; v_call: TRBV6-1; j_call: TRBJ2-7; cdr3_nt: TGTGCCAGCTCCCCCCCTTCCCTCTCCTACGAGCAGTACTTC; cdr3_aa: CASSPPSLSYEQYF
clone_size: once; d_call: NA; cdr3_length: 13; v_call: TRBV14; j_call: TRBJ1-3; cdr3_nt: TGTGCCAGCAGCCACCTCCAAGGAAACACCATATATTTT; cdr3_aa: CASSHLQGNTIYF
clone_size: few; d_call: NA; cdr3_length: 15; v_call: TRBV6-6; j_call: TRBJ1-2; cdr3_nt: TGTGCCAGCAGTAAAGACCCACGGCGATACTATGGCTACACCTTC; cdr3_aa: CASSKDPRRYYGYTF
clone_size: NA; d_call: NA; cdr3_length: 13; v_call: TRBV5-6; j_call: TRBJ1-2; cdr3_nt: TGTGCCAGCAGCTTGTGGCGTTCCTATGGCTACACCTTC; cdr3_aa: CASSLWRSYGYTF
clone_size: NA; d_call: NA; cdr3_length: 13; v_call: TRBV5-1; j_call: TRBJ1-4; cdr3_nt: TGCGCCAGCAGCTTGGTCGGGGATGAAAAACTGTTTTTT; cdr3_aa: CASSLVGDEKLFF
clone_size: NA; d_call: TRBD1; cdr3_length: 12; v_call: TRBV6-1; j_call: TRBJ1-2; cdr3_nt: TGTGCCAGCCAGACAGGGGAAGAAGGCTACACCTTC; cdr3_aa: CASQTGEEGYTF